The clone carrying this T cell receptor (beta chain) was found a few times. MiXCR was run by TCRdb on the PCR reads, yielding one entry per CDR3 protein. The sample carries roughly 100,000 distinct CDR3 sequences, roughly 51% recorded once. The data were obtained in a study of CDR3 diversity in severe acne. This CDR3 contains 13 residues. The germline CDR1 and CDR2 sequences are SGHDN and FVKESK. Trimming took 4 bases from V and 4 from J, leaving 10 bases between them. This clonotype originated in a male donor with acne. What was sequenced was blood. The V and J genes are TRBV14 and TRBJ1-2; no definite D call. The CDR3 DNA reads TGTGCCAGCAGCCCCCCCGGACCCTATGGCTACACCTTC. It translates to CASSPPGPYGYTF.